The present T cell receptor (beta chain) was sequenced within a study of shared clonotypes between healthy human individuals. As for the study in general: Three plates were used per donor for CD4 naive, three for CD4 memory, two for CD8 naive and one for CD8 memory.

TCRdb keeps only in-frame clones here, not all; method: immunoSEQ multiplex PCR. Here the sample spans roughly 2 million clones, 90% to 95% being singletons. Germline loops: CDR1 LNHDA, CDR2 SQIVND (reference sequence). The CDR3 has 14 residues. Trimming removed 8 bases at V and 1 base at J, with 14 bases between. Sequencing was done on a sample of naive CD4+ T cells sorted from blood. As for subset: CD45RA+ positively selected. This TCR was sampled from a man aged 18 to 35 in good health. The chain uses TRBV19 and TRBJ1-1, with a weak D call TRBD1 (6 bases). The CDR3 DNA sequence: TGTGCCAGTTCCCGGACAGACTGGAACACTGAAGCTTTCTTT. This gives the protein CASSRTDWNTEAFF.